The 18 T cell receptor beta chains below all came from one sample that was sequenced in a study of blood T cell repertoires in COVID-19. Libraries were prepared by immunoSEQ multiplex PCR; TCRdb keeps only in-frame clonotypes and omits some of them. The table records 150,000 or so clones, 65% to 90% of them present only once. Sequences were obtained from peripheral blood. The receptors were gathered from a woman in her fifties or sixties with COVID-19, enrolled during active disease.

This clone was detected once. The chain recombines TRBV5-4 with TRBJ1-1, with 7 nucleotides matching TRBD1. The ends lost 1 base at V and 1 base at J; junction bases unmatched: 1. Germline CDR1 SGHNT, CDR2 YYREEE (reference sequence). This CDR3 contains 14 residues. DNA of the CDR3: TGTGCCAGCAGCTTGAGGGACAGGAACACTGAAGCTTTCTTT. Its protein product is CASSLRDRNTEAFF. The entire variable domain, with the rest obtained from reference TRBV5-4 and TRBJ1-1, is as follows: ETGVTQSPTHLIKTRGQQVTLRCSSQSGHNTVSWYQQALGQGPQFIFQYYREEENGRGNFPPRFSGLQFPNYSSELNVNALELDDSALYLCASSLRDRNTEAFFGQGTRLTVV.

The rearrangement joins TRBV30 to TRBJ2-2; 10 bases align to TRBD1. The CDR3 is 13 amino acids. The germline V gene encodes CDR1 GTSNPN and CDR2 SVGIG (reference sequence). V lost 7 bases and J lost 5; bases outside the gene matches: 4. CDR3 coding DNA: TGTGCCTCAAGACAGGGGGCAACCGGGGAGCTGTTTTTT. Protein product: CASRQGATGELFF.

As DNA, the CDR3 is TGTGCCAGCAGTGAAGGGGCTTTCTCTGGGGCCAACGTCCTGACTTTC. Amino acid sequence: CASSEGAFSGANVLTF. The V call is TRBV6-1, the J call TRBJ2-6; no firm D call. This CDR3 region has 16 residues. Germline V gene sequence: CDR1 MNHNS, CDR2 SASEGT. The V end lost 1 base, the J end lost 0 bases, and 7 bases lay between the germline ends.

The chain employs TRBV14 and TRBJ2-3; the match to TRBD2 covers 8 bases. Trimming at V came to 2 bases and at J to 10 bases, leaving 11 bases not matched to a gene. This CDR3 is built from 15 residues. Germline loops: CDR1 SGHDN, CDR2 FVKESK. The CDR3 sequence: CASSQWGASGFAQYF. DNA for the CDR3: TGTGCCAGCAGCCAATGGGGGGCTAGCGGGTTCGCGCAGTATTTT.

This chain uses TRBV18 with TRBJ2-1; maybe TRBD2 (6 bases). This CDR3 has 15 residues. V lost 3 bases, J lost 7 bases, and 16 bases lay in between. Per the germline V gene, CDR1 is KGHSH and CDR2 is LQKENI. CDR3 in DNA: TGTGCCAGCTCACCCCAGCGGGTGGGGGGTAATGAGCAGTTCTTC. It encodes CASSPQRVGGNEQFF.

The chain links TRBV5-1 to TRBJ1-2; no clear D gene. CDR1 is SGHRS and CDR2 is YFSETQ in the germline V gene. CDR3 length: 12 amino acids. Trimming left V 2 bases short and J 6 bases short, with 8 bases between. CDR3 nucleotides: TGCGCCAGCAGCTTTGACGAGGATGGCTACACCTTC. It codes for CASSFDEDGYTF.

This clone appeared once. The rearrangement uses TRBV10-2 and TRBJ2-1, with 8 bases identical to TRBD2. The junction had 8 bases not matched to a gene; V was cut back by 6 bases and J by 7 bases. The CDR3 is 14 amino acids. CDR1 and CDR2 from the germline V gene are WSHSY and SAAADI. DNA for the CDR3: TGCGCCAGCAGCGGGAGGGCCTCTTTGAATGAGCAGTTCTTC. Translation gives CASSGRASLNEQFF.

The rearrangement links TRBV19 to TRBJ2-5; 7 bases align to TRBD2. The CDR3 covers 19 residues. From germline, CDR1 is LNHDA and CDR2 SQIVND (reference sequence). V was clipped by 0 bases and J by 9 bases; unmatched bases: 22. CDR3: CASSIDVLAETSRGVPQYF. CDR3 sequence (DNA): TGTGCCAGTAGTATAGATGTCCTAGCGGAGACCTCCAGAGGGGTGCCCCAGTACTTC.

The CDR3 DNA reads as TGTGCCAGCAGCGTGGGACAGGGGAGAGCTAATGAAAAACTGTTTTTT. It codes for CASSVGQGRANEKLFF. The V and J genes are TRBV9 and TRBJ1-4; 10 bases are a match to TRBD1. Trimming removed 2 bases from V and 3 bases from J; junction bases left unmatched: 4. This CDR3 spans 16 amino acids. Germline V lookup: CDR1 SGDLS, CDR2 YYNGEE.

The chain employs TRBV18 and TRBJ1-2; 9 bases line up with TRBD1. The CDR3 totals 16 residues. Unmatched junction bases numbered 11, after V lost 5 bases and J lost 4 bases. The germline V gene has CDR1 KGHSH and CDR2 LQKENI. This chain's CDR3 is CASSDRTGGGIYGYTF. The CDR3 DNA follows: TGTGCCAGCTCAGACAGAACAGGGGGCGGCATCTATGGCTACACCTTC.

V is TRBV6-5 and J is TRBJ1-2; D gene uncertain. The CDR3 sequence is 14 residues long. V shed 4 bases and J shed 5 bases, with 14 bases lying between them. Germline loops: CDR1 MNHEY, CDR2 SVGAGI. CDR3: CASSSRQAAYGYTF. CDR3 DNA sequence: TGTGCCAGCAGTTCCCGCCAGGCTGCGTATGGCTACACCTTC.

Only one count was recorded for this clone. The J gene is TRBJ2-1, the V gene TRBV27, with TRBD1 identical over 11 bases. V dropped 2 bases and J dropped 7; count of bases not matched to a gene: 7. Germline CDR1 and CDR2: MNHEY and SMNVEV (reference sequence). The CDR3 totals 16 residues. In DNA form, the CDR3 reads TGTGCCAGCAGTTTAGCCTCGGACAGGGGGCGGAATGAGCAGTTCTTC. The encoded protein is CASSLASDRGRNEQFF.

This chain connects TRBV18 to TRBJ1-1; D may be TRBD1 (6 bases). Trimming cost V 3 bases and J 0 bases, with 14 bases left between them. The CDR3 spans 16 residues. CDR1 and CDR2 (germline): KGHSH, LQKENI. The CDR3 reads CASSPEGQTMNTEAFF. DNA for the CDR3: TGTGCCAGCTCACCCGAAGGACAGACCATGAACACTGAAGCTTTCTTT.

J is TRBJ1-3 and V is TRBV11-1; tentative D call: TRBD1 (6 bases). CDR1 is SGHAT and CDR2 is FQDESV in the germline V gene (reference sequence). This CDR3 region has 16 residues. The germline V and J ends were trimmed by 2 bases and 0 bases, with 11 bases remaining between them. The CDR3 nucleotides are TGTGCCAGCAGCTTATTCCAGGGGATCTCTGGAAACACCATATATTTT. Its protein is CASSLFQGISGNTIYF. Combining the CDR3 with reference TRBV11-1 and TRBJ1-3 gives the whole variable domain EAEVAQSPRYKITEKSQAVAFWCDPISGHATLYWYRQILGQGPELLVQFQDESVVDDSQLPKDRFSAERLKGVDSTLKIQPAELGDSAMYLCASSLFQGISGNTIYFGEGSWLTVV.

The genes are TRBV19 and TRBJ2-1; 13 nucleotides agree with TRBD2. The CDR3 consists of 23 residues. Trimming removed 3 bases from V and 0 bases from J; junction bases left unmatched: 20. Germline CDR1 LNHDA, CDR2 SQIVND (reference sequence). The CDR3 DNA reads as TGTGCCAGTAGTATGCGGGGGCGGAGTTTAGGGACTAGCGGGGTCAGCTCCTACAATGAGCAGTTCTTC. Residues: CASSMRGRSLGTSGVSSYNEQFF.

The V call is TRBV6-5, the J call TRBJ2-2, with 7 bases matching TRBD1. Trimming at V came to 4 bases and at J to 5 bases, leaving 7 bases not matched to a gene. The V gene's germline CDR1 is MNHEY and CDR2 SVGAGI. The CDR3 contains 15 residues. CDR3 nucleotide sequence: TGTGCCAGCAGTTTCGGAAGACAGGGAACCGGGGAGCTGTTTTTT. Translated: CASSFGRQGTGELFF.

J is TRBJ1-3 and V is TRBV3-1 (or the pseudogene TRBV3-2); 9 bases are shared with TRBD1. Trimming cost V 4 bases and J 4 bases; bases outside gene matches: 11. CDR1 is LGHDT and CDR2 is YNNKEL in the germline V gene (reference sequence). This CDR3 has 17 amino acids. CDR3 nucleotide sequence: TGTGCCAGCAGCCTAACGCGGACAGGGGTATCAGGAAACACCATATATTTT. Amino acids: CASSLTRTGVSGNTIYF.

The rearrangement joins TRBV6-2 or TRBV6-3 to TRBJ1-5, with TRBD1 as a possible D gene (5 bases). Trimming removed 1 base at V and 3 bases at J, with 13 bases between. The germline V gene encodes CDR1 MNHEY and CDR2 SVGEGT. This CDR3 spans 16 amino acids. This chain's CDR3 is CASSYYGGLFNQPQHF. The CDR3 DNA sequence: TGTGCCAGCAGTTACTACGGGGGGTTATTCAATCAGCCCCAGCATTTT.